The 2 T cell receptor beta chains below all came from one sample that was sequenced in a study of early T cells in non-severe SARS-CoV-2 infection. MiXCR, applied by TCRdb to the 5' RACE reads, yields one record per CDR3 protein. The sample includes 35,000 to 45,000 distinct CDR3 sequences, around 6.1% of them seen just once. The sequenced material came from whole blood. The receptor source for this set is an adult who was a healthcare worker with PCR-confirmed SARS-CoV-2 infection or an uninfected control (not recorded which).

The gene calls are TRBV19 and TRBJ2-7; D might be TRBD2 (5 bases). The germline V gene has CDR1 LNHDA and CDR2 SQIVND (reference sequence). The CDR3 has 17 residues. The germline V and J ends were trimmed by 7 bases and 1 base, with 23 bases remaining between them. The CDR3 sequence is CASTCRDPLFFSYEQYF. The CDR3 DNA reads as TGTGCCAGTACCTGCCGGGATCCTCTCTTTTTTTCCTACGAGCAGTACTTC.

The gene calls are TRBV27 and TRBJ2-7; D possibly corresponds to TRBD2 (5 bases). The CDR3 totals 16 residues. From germline, CDR1 is MNHEY and CDR2 SMNVEV (reference sequence). The V gene lost 5 bases and the J gene lost 3 bases, with 20 bases spanning the gap. CDR3 nucleotides: TGTGCCAGCAGTCTATTCTGGAGGCCCGAGGTCTACGAGCAGTACTTC. It codes for CASSLFWRPEVYEQYF.